The 11 T cell receptor beta chains given below trace back to one sample, sequenced in a study of cytomegalovirus exposure and HLA in healthy donors. Data came from immunoSEQ multiplex PCR; TCRdb stores just in-frame clones and leaves some out. The table has about 340,000 clones, 86% seen once; the top ten hold 0.7% to 0.85%. The source material was PBMCs. The receptors shown here come from a woman under 30 in good health and CMV-seronegative.

V and J are TRBV2 and TRBJ2-3; D gene unclear. Per germline, CDR1 SNHLY and CDR2 FYNNEI. V was cut by 1 base and J by 5 bases, with 7 bases left in between. The CDR3 covers 13 residues. This CDR3 reads CASSEVPLDTQYF. The DNA for the CDR3 is TGTGCCAGCAGTGAAGTCCCTCTAGATACGCAGTATTTT.

The chain uses TRBV10-3 and TRBJ2-7, with a weak D call TRBD1 (5 bases). The V end was cut by 8 bases, the J end by 2 bases, with 16 bases between. CDR1 is ENHRY, CDR2 SYGVKD, per germline. The CDR3 loop spans 14 amino acids. The CDR3 reads CAIAKLDKTYEQYF. As DNA, the CDR3 is TGTGCCATCGCAAAGTTGGACAAAACCTACGAGCAGTACTTC.

This sequence joins TRBV2 and TRBJ2-1; 9 positions match TRBD2. The V and J ends lost 6 bases and 7 bases, in that order; junction bases with no gene match: 4. Germline V lookup: CDR1 SNHLY, CDR2 FYNNEI. The CDR3 is 13 residues long. The CDR3 is CASRGSGRNEQFF. The DNA of the CDR3 is TGTGCCAGCAGGGGTAGCGGGAGAAATGAGCAGTTCTTC.

The rearrangement links TRBV7-9 to TRBJ1-1; no firm D call. Between the trimmed V and J ends, which lost 1 base and 3 bases, there was a span of 24 bases. The V gene's germline CDR1 is SEHNR and CDR2 FQNEAQ (reference sequence). CDR3 length: 19 residues. This CDR3 is CASSLDEVPPSEGHTEAFF. The CDR3 nucleotides are TGTGCCAGCAGCTTAGATGAGGTTCCCCCAAGTGAGGGTCACACTGAAGCTTTCTTT.

This chain uses TRBV9 with TRBJ1-5, with D unresolved. Germline loops: CDR1 SGDLS, CDR2 YYNGEE. This CDR3 is 13 amino acids long. Deletions cut 4 bases from V and 8 bases from J, with 13 bases between. For the CDR3, the DNA is TGTGCCAGCAGCCCGACGGACTGGGAGCCCCAGCATTTT. It codes for CASSPTDWEPQHF.

V gene TRBV2 combines with J gene TRBJ2-3; TRBD2 aligns across 9 bases. This CDR3 region has 15 residues. J lost 5 bases, V lost 6 bases, and 9 bases had no gene match. The germline V gene has CDR1 SNHLY and CDR2 FYNNEI. CDR3 in DNA: TGTGCCAGCAGCGGGGGACTAGCTAACTTAGATACGCAGTATTTT. Protein sequence: CASSGGLANLDTQYF.

V gene TRBV28 combines with J gene TRBJ2-1; 8 bases line up with TRBD2. Germline V gives CDR1 MDHEN, CDR2 SYDVKM. The CDR3 loop spans 16 amino acids. J lost 1 base, V lost 6 bases, and 8 bases had no gene match. In nucleotides, the CDR3 is TGTGCCAGCAGCGCGGCGCGACTAGCGTCCTACAATGAGCAGTTCTTC. It is translated as CASSAARLASYNEQFF.

Comment on this clone: Distinct nucleotide sequences in the sample also encode this CDR3. The CDR3 DNA is TGTGCCAGCAGCGTAGGGCTAGCGAACTACGAGCAGTACTTC. Translated: CASSVGLANYEQYF. This chain uses TRBV9 with TRBJ2-7, with D maybe TRBD2 (6 bases). The CDR3 totals 14 residues. Trimming removed 0 bases from V and 3 bases from J, with 10 bases in between. Per germline, CDR1 SGDLS and CDR2 YYNGEE.

The chain joins TRBV2 to TRBJ1-2; D is possibly TRBD1 (6 bases). The V end was cut by 1 base, the J end by 8 bases, with 8 bases between. Germline CDR1 and CDR2: SNHLY and FYNNEI. CDR3 length: 12 amino acids. As DNA, the CDR3 is TGTGCCAGCAGTGAAGGACAGGCCGGCTACACCTTC. Amino acid sequence: CASSEGQAGYTF.

There are a few counts of this clone. The rearrangement links TRBV10-3 to TRBJ2-1; D is perhaps TRBD2 (6 bases). The germline CDR1 and CDR2 sequences are ENHRY and SYGVKD. The CDR3 length is 15 residues. The germline V and J ends were trimmed by 4 bases and 0 bases, with 10 bases remaining between them. The CDR3 region has the DNA TGTGCCATCAGTGTGGACGGGAGCTCCTACAATGAGCAGTTCTTC. Translating it yields CAISVDGSSYNEQFF.

The genes are TRBV4-3 and TRBJ2-7; D perhaps matches TRBD2 (5 bases). The CDR3 contains 12 residues. Trimming removed 6 bases at V and 6 bases at J, with 12 bases between. CDR1 is LGHNA, CDR2 YSLEER, per germline. In DNA, the CDR3 is TGCGCCAGCAGGGGCACGGGATCCGAGCAGTACTTC. Its translation: CASRGTGSEQYF.